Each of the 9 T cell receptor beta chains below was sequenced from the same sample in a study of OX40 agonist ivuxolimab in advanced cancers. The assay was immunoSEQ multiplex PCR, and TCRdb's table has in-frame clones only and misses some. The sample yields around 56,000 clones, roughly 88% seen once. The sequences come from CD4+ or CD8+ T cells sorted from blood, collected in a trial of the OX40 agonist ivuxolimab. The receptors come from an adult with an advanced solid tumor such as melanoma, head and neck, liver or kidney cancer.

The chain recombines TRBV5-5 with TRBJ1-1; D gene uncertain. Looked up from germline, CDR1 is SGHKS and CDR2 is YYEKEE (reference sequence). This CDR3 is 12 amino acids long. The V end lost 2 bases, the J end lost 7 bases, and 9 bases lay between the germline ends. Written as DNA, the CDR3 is TGTGCCAGCAGCTTTAGTTTAGATGAAGCTTTCTTT. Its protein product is CASSFSLDEAFF. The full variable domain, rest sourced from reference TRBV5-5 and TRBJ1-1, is DAGVTQSPTHLIKTRGQQVTLRCSPISGHKSVSWYQQVLGQGPQFIFQYYEKEERGRGNFPDRFSARQFPNYSSELNVNALLLGDSALYLCASSFSLDEAFFGQGTRLTVV.

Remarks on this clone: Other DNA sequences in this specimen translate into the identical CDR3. The CDR3 sequence: CASRETVYGYTF. CDR3 bases: TGTGCCAGCAGGGAGACAGTCTACGGCTACACCTTC. The chain has TRBV2 and TRBJ1-2; perhaps TRBD1 as D (5 bases). This CDR3 has 12 amino acids. Deletions cut 6 bases from V and 8 bases from J, with 13 bases between. Per the germline V gene, CDR1 is SNHLY and CDR2 is FYNNEI.

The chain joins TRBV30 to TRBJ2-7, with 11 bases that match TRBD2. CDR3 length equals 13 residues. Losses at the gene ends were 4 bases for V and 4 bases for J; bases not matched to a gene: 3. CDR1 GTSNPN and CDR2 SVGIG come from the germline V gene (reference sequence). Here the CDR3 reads CAWIGTSGYEQYV. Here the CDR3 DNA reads TGTGCCTGGATTGGGACTAGCGGTTACGAGCAGTACGTC.

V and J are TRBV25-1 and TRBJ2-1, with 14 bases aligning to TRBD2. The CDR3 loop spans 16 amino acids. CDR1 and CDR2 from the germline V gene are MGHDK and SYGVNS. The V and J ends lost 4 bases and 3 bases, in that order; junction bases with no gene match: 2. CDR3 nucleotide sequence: TGTGCCAGCAGTGTCGGGACTAGCGGGGGCTACAATGAGCAGTTCTTC. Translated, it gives CASSVGTSGGYNEQFF.

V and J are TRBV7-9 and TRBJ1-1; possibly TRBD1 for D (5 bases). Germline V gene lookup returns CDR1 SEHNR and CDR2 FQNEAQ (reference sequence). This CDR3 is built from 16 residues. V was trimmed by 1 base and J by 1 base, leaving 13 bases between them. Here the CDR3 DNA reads TGTGCCAGCAGCTTAGTAGGAGATCAGGGGAACACTGAAGCTTTCTTT. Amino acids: CASSLVGDQGNTEAFF. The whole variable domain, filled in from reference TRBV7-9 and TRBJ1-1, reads DTGVSQNPRHKITKRGQNVTFRCDPISEHNRLYWYRQTLGQGPEFLTYFQNEAQLEKSRLLSDRFSAERPKGSFSTLEIQRTEQGDSAMYLCASSLVGDQGNTEAFFGQGTRLTVV.

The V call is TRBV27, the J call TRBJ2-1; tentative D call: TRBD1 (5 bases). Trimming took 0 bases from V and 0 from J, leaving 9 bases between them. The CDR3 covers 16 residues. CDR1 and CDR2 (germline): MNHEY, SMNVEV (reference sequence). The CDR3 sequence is CASSLSLRGSYNEQFF. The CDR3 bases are TGTGCCAGCAGTTTATCGCTAAGGGGCTCCTACAATGAGCAGTTCTTC.

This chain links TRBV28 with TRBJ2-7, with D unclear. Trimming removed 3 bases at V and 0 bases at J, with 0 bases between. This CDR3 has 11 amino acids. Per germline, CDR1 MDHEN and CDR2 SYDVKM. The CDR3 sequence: CASSFSYEQYF. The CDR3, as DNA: TGTGCCAGCAGTTTCTCCTACGAGCAGTACTTC.

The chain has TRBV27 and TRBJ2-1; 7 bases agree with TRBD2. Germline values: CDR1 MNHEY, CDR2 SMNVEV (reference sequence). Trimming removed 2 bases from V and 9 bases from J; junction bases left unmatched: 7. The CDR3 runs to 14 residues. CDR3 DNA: TGTGCCAGCAGTTTAGGCGGGAGAACGGTTGAGCAGTTCTTC. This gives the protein CASSLGGRTVEQFF.

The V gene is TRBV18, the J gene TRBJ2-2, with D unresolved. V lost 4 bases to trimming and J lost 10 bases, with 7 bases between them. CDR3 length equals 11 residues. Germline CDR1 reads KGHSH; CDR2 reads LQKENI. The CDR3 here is CASSQSPELFF. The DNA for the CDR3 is TGTGCCAGCTCACAGTCCCCGGAGCTGTTTTTT. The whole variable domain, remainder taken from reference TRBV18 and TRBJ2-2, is NAGVMQNPRHLVRRRGQEARLRCSPMKGHSHVYWYRQLPEEGLKFMVYLQKENIIDESGMPKERFSAEFPKEGPSILRIQQVVRGDSAAYFCASSQSPELFFGEGSRLTVL.